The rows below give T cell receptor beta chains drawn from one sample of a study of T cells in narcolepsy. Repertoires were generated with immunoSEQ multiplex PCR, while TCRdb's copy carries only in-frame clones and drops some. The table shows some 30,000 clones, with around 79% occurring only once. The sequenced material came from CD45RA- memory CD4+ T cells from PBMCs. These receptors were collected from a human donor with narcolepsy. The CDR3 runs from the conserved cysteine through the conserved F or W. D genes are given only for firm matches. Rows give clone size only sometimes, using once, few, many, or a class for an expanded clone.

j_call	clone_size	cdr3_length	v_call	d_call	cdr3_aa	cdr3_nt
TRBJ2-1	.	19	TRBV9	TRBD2	CASSPRLAGVGSQDNEQFF	TGTGCCAGCAGCCCAAGACTAGCGGGAGTCGGATCGCAAGACAATGAGCAGTTCTTC
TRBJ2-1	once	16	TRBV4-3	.	CASSQEGAGAYNEQFF	TGCGCCAGCAGCCAAGAGGGGGCGGGAGCGTACAATGAGCAGTTCTTC
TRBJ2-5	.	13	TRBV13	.	CASSLGFGETQYF	TGTGCCAGCAGCTTAGGGTTCGGGGAGACCCAGTACTTC
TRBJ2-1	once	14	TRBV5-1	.	CASSLAGISNEQFF	TGCGCCAGCAGCTTGGCCGGGATCTCCAATGAGCAGTTCTTC
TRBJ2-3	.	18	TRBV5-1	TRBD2	CASSLATSGLSSTDTQYF	TGCGCCAGCAGCTTGGCAACTAGCGGGTTGTCTAGCACAGATACGCAGTATTTT
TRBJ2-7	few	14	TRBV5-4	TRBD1	CASSVNRVPGGQYF	TGTGCCAGCAGCGTAAATCGGGTCCCAGGGGGGCAGTACTTC
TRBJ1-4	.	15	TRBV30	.	CAWSTWGGEEEKLFF	TGTGCCTGGAGCACCTGGGGGGGGGAGGAGGAAAAACTGTTTTTT
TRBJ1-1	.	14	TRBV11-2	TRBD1	CASSGRQGIATAFF	TGTGCCAGCAGCGGAAGACAGGGCATCGCCACAGCTTTCTTT
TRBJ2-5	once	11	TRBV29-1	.	CSVEDLETQYF	TGCAGCGTTGAAGATCTAGAGACCCAGTACTTC
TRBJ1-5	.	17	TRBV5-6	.	CASSLSTGQRGNQPQHF	TGTGCCAGCAGCTTGTCCACTGGACAGAGGGGCAATCAGCCCCAGCATTTT
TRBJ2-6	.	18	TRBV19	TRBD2	CASSLASSGLSGANVLTF	TGTGCCAGTAGTTTGGCGTCTAGCGGACTCTCTGGGGCCAACGTCCTGACTTTC
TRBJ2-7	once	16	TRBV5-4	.	CASSLSPIGRRDEQYF	TGTGCCAGCAGCTTATCGCCGATCGGCAGACGGGACGAGCAGTACTTC
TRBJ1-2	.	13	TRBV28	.	CASSSGAAYGYTF	TGTGCCAGCAGTTCAGGGGCGGCCTATGGCTACACCTTC
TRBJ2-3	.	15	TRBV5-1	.	CATHEAWGVSDTQYF	TGCGCCACACATGAGGCCTGGGGGGTGTCAGATACGCAGTATTTT
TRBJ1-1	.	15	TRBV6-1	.	CASSSREQRNTEAFF	TGTGCCAGCAGTTCTAGGGAACAGAGGAACACTGAAGCTTTCTTT
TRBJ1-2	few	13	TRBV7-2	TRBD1	CASTSGGGYGYTF	TGTGCCAGCACCTCAGGGGGCGGTTATGGCTACACCTTC
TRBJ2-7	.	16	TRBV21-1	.	CASSHTGQEPPYEQYF	TGTGCCAGCAGCCACACCGGACAGGAGCCCCCATACGAGCAGTACTTC
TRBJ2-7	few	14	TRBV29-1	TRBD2	CSTTSGRIGSEQYF	TGCAGCACGACTAGCGGGAGAATTGGATCCGAGCAGTACTTC
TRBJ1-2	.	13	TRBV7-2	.	CASSPGQAGGYTF	TGTGCCAGCAGCCCCGGACAAGCTGGCGGCTACACCTTC
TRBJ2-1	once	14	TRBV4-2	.	CASSQGEGSNEQFF	TGTGCCAGCAGCCAGGGCGAGGGTAGCAATGAGCAGTTCTTC
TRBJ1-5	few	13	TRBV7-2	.	CASSYTGAGPQHF	TGTGCCAGCAGCTACACTGGAGCGGGGCCCCAGCATTTT
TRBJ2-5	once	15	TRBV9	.	CASSVAAGSQETQYF	TGTGCCAGCAGCGTAGCGGCGGGATCCCAAGAGACCCAGTACTTC
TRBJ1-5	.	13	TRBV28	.	CASKPPVNQPQHF	TGTGCCAGCAAACCGCCGGTCAATCAGCCCCAGCATTTT
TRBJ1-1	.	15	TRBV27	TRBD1	CASSLIMTGSLEAFF	TGTGCCAGCAGTTTGATTATGACAGGGAGTCTTGAAGCTTTCTTT
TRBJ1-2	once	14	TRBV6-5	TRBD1	CASSGGTGNYGYTF	TGTGCCAGCAGTGGGGGGACAGGGAACTATGGCTACACCTTC
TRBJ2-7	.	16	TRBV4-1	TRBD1	CASSPGNRDRAYEQYF	TGCGCCAGCAGCCCAGGAAACCGGGACAGGGCGTACGAGCAGTACTTC
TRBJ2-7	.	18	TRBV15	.	CATSRVESKVQSSHEQYF	TGTGCCACCAGCAGAGTAGAAAGTAAGGTGCAGAGCAGCCACGAGCAGTACTTC
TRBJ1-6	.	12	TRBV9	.	CASSHRDSPLHF	TGTGCCAGCAGCCACAGGGACTCACCCCTCCACTTT
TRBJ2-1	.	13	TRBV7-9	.	CASSSILDNEQFF	TGTGCCAGCAGCTCGATCCTGGACAATGAGCAGTTCTTC